This TCR beta chain comes out of a study of beta chain features in type 1 diabetes. General study results and limits: Moderate but significant shortening of TCRB CDR3s was recorded in all four CD4+ subsets from Type 1 diabetes patients.

Germline values: CDR1 MGHRA, CDR2 YSYEKL. Trimming removed 1 base from V and 3 bases from J, with 21 bases in between. The CDR3 totals 18 residues. A few counts support this clone. Its antigen remains unknown. The entirety of the isolated RNA underwent reverse transcription, so expressed TCRB transcripts were sequenced. Generated by immunoSEQ multiplex PCR, the TCRdb table keeps only in-frame clones and is missing some. Among 200,000 to 250,000 clones, over 8.5% were seen once, and the ten largest hold just under 0.035%. Purity of each sorted population was above 95%. This rearrangement joins TRBV4-1 to TRBJ1-2, with D maybe TRBD1 (6 bases). Sequencing was carried out using naive CD4+ T cells from blood. The receptor was isolated from a woman aged 18-29 years in good health. As DNA, the CDR3 is TGCGCCAGCAGCCAAGTGATGTCCCGGGCAGGGGAATACTATGGCTACACCTTC. Residues: CASSQVMSRAGEYYGYTF.